Included here is one T cell receptor beta chain sequence, with context. Its antigen is currently not known. The germline gene is not matched at one end of the junction; a read error may be the cause. The data are from a study of T cells after yellow fever vaccination (dated by TCRdb to between 2018 and 2021). Broadly, across the study: The SMART-Seq v4 Ultra Low Input RNA kit was used to prepare libraries from fractions with low cell numbers. Two healthy male donors, one aged 18 to 30 and one aged 30 to 40 years, made up the cohort. To follow T-cell clones before and after both primary and booster YFV17D yellow fever vaccination, bulk TCR alpha and beta repertoires underwent longitudinal sequencing. Blood was drawn at multiple timepoints before and after primary and secondary immunization, with bulk PBMC replicates and cell subsets isolated.

General study outcomes and caveats: Compared with the primary T-cell response, the secondary T-cell response was weaker but faster, peaking on day 5 rather than day 15. Computational filtering was required because FACS-sorted repertoires could contain abundant contaminating clonotypes from the bulk population. Because the study included only two donors, the extent to which the findings can be generalized is limited. Most clones expanded after primary vaccination were re-detected after the booster (around 96% of CD4 and more than 70% of CD8), suggesting broad memory maintenance. A small fraction of clonotypes appeared in both the CD4 and CD8 compartments, likely as a result of convergent recombination.

Reads for this sample came from an Illumina NovaSeq 6000. TCR cDNA was synthesized by 5'RACE template switching, which introduced a universal primer site and unique molecular identifiers. cDNA synthesis was primed from both the TCR alpha and TCR beta constant segments. Library amplification used two PCR steps, and the second PCR step added sample barcodes and sequencing adapters. Libraries were sequenced on Illumina HiSeq 2500 (2x100 bp) or NovaSeq (2x150 bp). The source study handled its data this way. Demultiplexing of reads and collapsing into UMI consensus sequences were performed with MIGEC, and V(D)J alignment was carried out with MiXCR. Vaccine-responding clonotypes were defined with edgeR using replicate PBMC samples, requiring FDR below 0.01 and a log2 fold change above 5 up to day 15. Each bulk clonotype received a CD4 or CD8 identity based on whether the sequenced CD4 or CD8 repertoire contained that clonotype at higher abundance. TCRdb trimmed the raw reads at Q25, called clones with MiXCR and kept productive beta chains. Identical CDR3 proteins give one entry, which carries the most common genes and DNA. None of the V and J calls come from the authors' own analysis; TCRdb made them. The sample contains 250,000 to 400,000 distinct CDR3 sequences, approximately 4% of them found a single time. The ten top clones hold 19% of the sample.

CDR1 and CDR2 (SSHAT, FNYEAQ) derive from the germline V gene (reference sequence). There are 16 amino acids in the CDR3, from cysteine to phenylalanine inclusive. Just the 48-base CDR3 DNA is kept, in frame starting at base 1. Sample treatment or condition, as interpreted from the label and publication: live attenuated yellow fever vaccine strain. At each blood-draw timepoint, two biological replicates of bulk PBMCs were obtained. PBMCs were isolated from peripheral blood using a standard Ficoll-Paque protocol. TriZol was used to extract RNA from bulk PBMCs, CD4 and CD8 fractions, and dextramer-positive and dextramer-negative fractions.

Recombination linked TRBV7-7 to TRBJ1-3; no D gene call is confident. The sequencing here drew on PBMCs, taken 15 days after the yellow fever booster vaccination. This receptor was identified in a man aged 18 to 35 who received the YFV17D yellow fever vaccine. The CDR3 loop reads CASSPAPGSSGNTIYF. The DNA is TGTGCTAGCAGCCCCGCCCCCGGGAGCTCTGGAAACACCATATATTTT.